Sequencing of this T cell receptor (beta chain) was carried out in a study of T cells in Graves' hyperthyroidism and ophthalmopathy. In its sample, this clonotype was seen many times. Amplification of TCR beta CDR3 regions was performed using RNA transcripts as template. First-round RT-PCR targeting the TCR CDR3 was performed with the HTBI primer set. In TCRdb, the multiplex PCR reads were re-called with MiXCR into one record per CDR3 protein. The data hold around 350,000 distinct CDR3 sequences, with over 15% observed a single time. From germline, CDR1 is MNHEY and CDR2 SVGEGT. V was trimmed by 0 bases and J by 11 bases, leaving 8 bases between them. The CDR3 has 11 amino acids. Calling Graves' hyperthyroidism stable meant ophthalmopathy did not progress within 18 months. Diagnoses rested on clinical symptoms, serum thyroxine and TRAb, thyroid ultrasound and orbital computed tomography. Source material for PBMCs was less than 12 ml fresh peripheral blood.

The origin of this receptor is a woman between 18 and 30 years old with Graves' hyperthyroidism. This rearrangement joins TRBV6-2 or TRBV6-3 to TRBJ2-7; D remains unclear. Sequenced material: blood. CDR3 loop: CASSYSNREYF. DNA of the CDR3: TGTGCCAGCAGTTACTCGAACCGGGAGTACTTC.